This TCR beta chain is drawn from a study of beta chain features in type 1 diabetes. The entirety of the isolated RNA underwent reverse transcription, so expressed TCRB transcripts were sequenced. Produced via immunoSEQ multiplex PCR; TCRdb's table is partial and in-frame only. The repertoire includes about 710,000 clones, roughly an eighth of them detected once, and nearly 0.04% sits in the top ten. Study-level findings and limits: Moderate yet significant TCRB CDR3 shortening was seen in Type 1 diabetes patients in all four CD4+ subsets.

The CDR3 consists of 14 residues. V was clipped by 4 bases and J by 0 bases, with 10 bases between them. In germline, CDR1 is SGHRS, CDR2 YFSETQ. To note about this clone: What it recognizes is unknown.

The V gene is TRBV5-1, the J gene TRBJ2-5, with a weak D call TRBD1 (6 bases). The sample was naive CD4+ T cells from blood. This receptor was obtained from a man aged 18 to 30 with type 1 diabetes. The CDR3 reads CASSLQGYQETQYF. The CDR3 DNA sequence: TGCGCCAGCAGCCTACAGGGTTACCAAGAGACCCAGTACTTC.